This T cell receptor beta chain derives from a study of shared clonotypes between healthy human individuals. Overall study findings and caveats: In general, naive subsets displayed greater estimated richness than memory subsets did. All-four-donor shared clonotypes had higher generation probabilities than non-shared clonotypes did.

Sorted-subset replicate PCRs used about 200 ng DNA, 30,000 or so T cell genomes. The method was immunoSEQ multiplex PCR; TCRdb's version includes in-frame clones alone and lacks a portion of them. The data contain around 2.1 million clones, nearly 97% of them seen just once; the ten biggest clones take up around 0.13%. Subsets obtained from CD4+ cells comprised CD45RA+ naive and CD45RA-negative memory cells. V was shortened by 3 bases and J by 7 bases, with 15 bases between the two germline ends. Germline V gene lookup returns CDR1 SGHTA and CDR2 FQGNSA. The CDR3 has 15 residues. Comments on this clone: What it binds is unknown.

This TCR came from a man aged 18 to 29 in good health. Sequencing was done on a sample of naive CD4+ T cells sorted from blood. The subset denotes: CD45RA+ positively selected. The V call is TRBV7-2, the J call TRBJ1-4; D call uncertain. CDR3 nucleotides: TGTGCCAGCAGCTTCCGGGCAGGACTTAGTGAAAAACTGTTTTTT. This sequence encodes CASSFRAGLSEKLFF.